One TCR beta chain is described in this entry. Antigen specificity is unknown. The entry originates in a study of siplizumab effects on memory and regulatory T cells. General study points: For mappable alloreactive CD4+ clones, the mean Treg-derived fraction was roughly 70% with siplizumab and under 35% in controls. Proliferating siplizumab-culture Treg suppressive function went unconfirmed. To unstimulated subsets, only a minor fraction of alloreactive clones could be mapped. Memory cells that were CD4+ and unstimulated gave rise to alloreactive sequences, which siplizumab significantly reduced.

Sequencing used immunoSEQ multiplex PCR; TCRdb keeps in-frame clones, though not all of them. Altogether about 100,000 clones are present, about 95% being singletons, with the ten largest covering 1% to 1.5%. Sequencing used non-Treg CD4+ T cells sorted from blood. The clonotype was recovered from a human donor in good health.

CDR3 sequence reads: CATSRSLAKSSYNEQFF. The CDR3, as DNA: TGTGCCACCAGCAGGTCACTAGCGAAGAGCTCCTACAATGAGCAGTTCTTC. The chain carries TRBV15 and TRBJ2-1; 7 nucleotides match TRBD2. Germline CDR1 reads LNHNV; CDR2 reads YYDKDF (reference sequence). The CDR3 is made up of 17 amino acids. The trim removed 3 bases at V and 0 bases at J, leaving 8 bases unmatched.